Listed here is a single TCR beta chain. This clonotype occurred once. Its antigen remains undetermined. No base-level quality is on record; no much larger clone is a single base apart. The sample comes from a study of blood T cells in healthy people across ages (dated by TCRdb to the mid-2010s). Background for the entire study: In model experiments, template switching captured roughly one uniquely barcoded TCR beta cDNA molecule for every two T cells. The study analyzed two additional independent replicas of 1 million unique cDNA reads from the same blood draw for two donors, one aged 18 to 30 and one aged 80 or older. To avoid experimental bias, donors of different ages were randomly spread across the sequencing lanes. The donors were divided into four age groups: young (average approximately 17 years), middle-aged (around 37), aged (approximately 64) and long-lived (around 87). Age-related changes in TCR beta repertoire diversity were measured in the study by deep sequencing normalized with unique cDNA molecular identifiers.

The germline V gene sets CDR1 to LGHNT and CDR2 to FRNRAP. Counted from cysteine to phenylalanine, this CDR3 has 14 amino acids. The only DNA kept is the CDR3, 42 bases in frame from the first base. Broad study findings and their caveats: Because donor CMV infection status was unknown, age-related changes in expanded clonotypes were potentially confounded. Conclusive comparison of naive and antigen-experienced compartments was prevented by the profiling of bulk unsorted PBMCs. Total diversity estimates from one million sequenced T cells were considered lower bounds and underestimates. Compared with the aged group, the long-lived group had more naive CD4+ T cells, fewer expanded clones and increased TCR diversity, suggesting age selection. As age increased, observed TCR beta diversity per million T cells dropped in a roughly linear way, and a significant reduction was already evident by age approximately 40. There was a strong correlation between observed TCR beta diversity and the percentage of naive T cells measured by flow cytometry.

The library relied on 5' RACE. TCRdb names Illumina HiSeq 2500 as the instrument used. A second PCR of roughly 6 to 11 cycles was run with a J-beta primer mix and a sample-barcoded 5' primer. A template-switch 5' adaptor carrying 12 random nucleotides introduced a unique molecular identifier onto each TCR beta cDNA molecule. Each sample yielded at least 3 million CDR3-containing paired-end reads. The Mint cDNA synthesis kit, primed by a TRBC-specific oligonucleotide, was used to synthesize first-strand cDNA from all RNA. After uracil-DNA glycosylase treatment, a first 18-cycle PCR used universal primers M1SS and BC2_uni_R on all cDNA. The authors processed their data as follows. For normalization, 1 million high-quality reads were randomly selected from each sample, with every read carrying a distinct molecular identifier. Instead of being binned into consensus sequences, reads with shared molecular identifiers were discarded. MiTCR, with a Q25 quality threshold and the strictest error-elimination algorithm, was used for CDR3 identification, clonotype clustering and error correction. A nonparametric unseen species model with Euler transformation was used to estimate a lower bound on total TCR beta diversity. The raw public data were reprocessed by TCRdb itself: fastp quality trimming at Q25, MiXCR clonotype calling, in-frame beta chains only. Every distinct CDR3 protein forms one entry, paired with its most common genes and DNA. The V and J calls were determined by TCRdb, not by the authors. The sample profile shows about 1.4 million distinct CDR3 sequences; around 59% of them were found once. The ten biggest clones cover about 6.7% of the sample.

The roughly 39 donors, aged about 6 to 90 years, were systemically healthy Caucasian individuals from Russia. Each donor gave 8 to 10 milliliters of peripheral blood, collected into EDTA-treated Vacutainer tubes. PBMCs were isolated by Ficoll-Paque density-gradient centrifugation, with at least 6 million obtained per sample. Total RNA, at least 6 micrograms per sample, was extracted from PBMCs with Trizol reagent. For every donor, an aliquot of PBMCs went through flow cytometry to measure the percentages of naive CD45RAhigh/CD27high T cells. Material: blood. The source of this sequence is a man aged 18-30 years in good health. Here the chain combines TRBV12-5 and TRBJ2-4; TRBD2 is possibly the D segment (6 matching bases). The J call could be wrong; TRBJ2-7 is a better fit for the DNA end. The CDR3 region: CASGFGAGTDEQYF. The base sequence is TGTGCTAGTGGTTTTGGGGCGGGAACGGACGAGCAGTACTTC.